The 29 T cell receptor beta chains below were found in one sample sequenced in a study of CD8+CD57+ T cells in acquired aplastic anemia listed by TCRdb under 2018. Patients chosen for sequencing had shown expansion of CD8+CD57+ cells by flow cytometry. This sample was sequenced with an Illumina HiSeq 2000. Profiling of TCR beta VDJ combinations and CDR3 sequences used genomic DNA as the template. TCRdb reprocessing: public reads trimmed at Q25 with fastp, clones called with MiXCR, in-frame beta chains kept. Entries are consolidated by CDR3 protein sequence, retaining the most common genes and DNA. Present in this sample are 150,000 to 160,000 distinct CDR3 sequences, 40% to 65% of which were seen just once. The leading ten clones occupy approximately 12% of the sample. The sample was sorted CD4+, CD8+, or CD8+CD57+ T cells (not recorded which) from PBMCs. The receptors come from a human donor with aplastic anemia.

The chain uses TRBV20-1 and TRBJ1-1; D not resolved. The V end was cut by 3 bases, the J end by 1 base, with 6 bases between. The CDR3 totals 12 residues. The V gene's germline CDR1 is DFQATT and CDR2 SNEGSKA (reference sequence). The CDR3 bases are TGCAGTGCTAGGCGAACGAACACTGAAGCTTTCTTT. The encoded protein is CSARRTNTEAFF.

This clonotype was counted many times. The chain employs TRBV4-1 and TRBJ2-6; D possibly corresponds to TRBD2 (6 bases). Germline CDR1 and CDR2: MGHRA and YSYEKL. The CDR3 has 17 amino acids. Trimming cost V 3 bases and J 1 base, with 13 bases left between them. CDR3 sequence (DNA): TGCGCCAGCAGCCATATCGGACGGGAGTCTGGGGCCAACGTCCTGACTTTC. It is translated as CASSHIGRESGANVLTF.

This clonotype was seen at least ten times. This chain connects TRBV29-1 to TRBJ1-3; D not certain. The germline V gene encodes CDR1 SQVTM and CDR2 ANQGSEA. Trimming took 0 bases from V and 4 from J, leaving 13 bases between them. The CDR3 has 15 residues. For the CDR3, the DNA is TGCAGCGTTGAAGATGGGGTGGGAACCGGAAACACCATATATTTT. This gives the protein CSVEDGVGTGNTIYF. Supplemented by reference TRBV29-1 and TRBJ1-3, the full variable domain reads SAVISQKPSRDICQRGTSLTIQCQVDSQVTMMFWYRQQPGQSLTLIATANQGSEATYESGFVIDKFPISRPNLTFSTLTVSNMSPEDSSIYLCSVEDGVGTGNTIYFGEGSWLTVV.

This clonotype was detected a few times. The rearrangement links TRBV20-1 to TRBJ1-6, with 9 bases lining up with TRBD1. This CDR3 region has 14 residues. CDR1 is DFQATT, CDR2 SNEGSKA, per germline (reference sequence). After removal of 0 bases from V and 9 bases from J, the junction contained 3 bases not matched to a gene. CDR3 protein: CSARDGDRVSPLHF. The CDR3 coding sequence is TGCAGTGCTAGAGATGGGGACAGGGTTTCACCCCTCCACTTT.

The chain has TRBV15 and TRBJ2-7, with D perhaps matching TRBD1 or TRBD2 (6 bases each). The CDR3 length is 14 residues. The V gene lost 8 bases and the J gene lost 3 bases, with 17 bases spanning the gap. Germline V gene data show CDR1 as LNHNV and CDR2 as YYDKDF (reference sequence). The CDR3 DNA reads as TGTGCCACCGCTAGAACAGGGACTCACTACGAGCAGTACTTC. It yields the protein CATARTGTHYEQYF.

This clonotype came up many times. The rearrangement links TRBV11-2 to TRBJ2-1, with 8 bases lining up with TRBD1. Germline CDR1 SGHAT, CDR2 FQNNGV. This CDR3 comprises 16 residues. The trim removed 6 bases at V and 3 bases at J, leaving 10 bases unmatched. The CDR3 DNA is TGTGCCAGCAGTTCGCTCAGGGGGCGCGTCTACAATGAGCAGTTCTTC. It is translated as CASSSLRGRVYNEQFF.

This clonotype was seen ten or more times. The V gene is TRBV9, the J gene TRBJ2-3, with TRBD2 matching 12 bases. There are 18 residues in the CDR3. The germline V gene encodes CDR1 SGDLS and CDR2 YYNGEE. The trim removed 1 base at V and 2 bases at J, leaving 8 bases unmatched. The CDR3 sequence is CASSVFPLAGGDTDTQYF. The CDR3 region has the DNA TGTGCCAGCAGCGTATTCCCACTAGCGGGGGGAGACACAGATACGCAGTATTTT.

The rearrangement joins TRBV20-1 to TRBJ2-7; 7 nucleotides line up with TRBD2. Unmatched junction bases numbered 9, after V lost 4 bases and J lost 0 bases. CDR3 size: 15 residues. The germline V gene encodes CDR1 DFQATT and CDR2 SNEGSKA (reference sequence). The CDR3 DNA follows: TGCAGTGCTATCTATGGCGGGGGAAGCTCCTACGAGCAGTACTTC. This gives the protein CSAIYGGGSSYEQYF.

The V gene is TRBV29-1, the J gene TRBJ2-3, with D tentatively TRBD1 (5 bases). Germline V lookup: CDR1 SQVTM, CDR2 ANQGSEA. The V gene lost 4 bases and the J gene lost 3 bases, with 11 bases spanning the gap. This CDR3 comprises 13 residues. CDR3: CSVAGRVTDTQYF. In nucleotides, the CDR3 is TGCAGCGTTGCTGGCAGGGTAACAGATACGCAGTATTTT.

V and J are TRBV5-6 and TRBJ2-1; TRBD2 aligns across 15 bases. V gave up 4 bases and J gave up 14 bases; unmatched junction bases: 10. The germline gives CDR1 SGHDT, CDR2 YYEEEE. This CDR3 is 15 amino acids long. The CDR3, as DNA: TGTGCCAGCAGCCCGGCCGGGACTAGCGGGGGGACGGAGTTCTTC. Translating gives CASSPAGTSGGTEFF.

V usage is TRBV7-2 and J usage is TRBJ1-1; the D gene is possibly TRBD1 (6 bases). Trimming left V 4 bases short and J 3 bases short, with 12 bases between. The CDR3 spans 14 residues. Germline CDR1 and CDR2: SGHTA and FQGNSA. Here the CDR3 reads CASSSEGGYTEAFF. The CDR3 coding sequence is TGTGCCAGCAGCTCAGAGGGGGGATACACTGAAGCTTTCTTT.

This clonotype has at least ten counts. The chain joins TRBV7-2 to TRBJ2-1, with 7 bases lining up with TRBD1. Germline CDR1 SGHTA, CDR2 FQGNSA. J was trimmed by 8 bases and V by 6 bases; bases with no gene match: 16. The CDR3 length is 16 residues. CDR3 coding DNA: TGTGCCAGCAGTGACGCCGGGACAGCCTTAGGCGATGAGCAGTTCTTC. Translating it yields CASSDAGTALGDEQFF.

Ten or more counts support this clonotype. The chain joins TRBV20-1 to TRBJ2-3; 10 bases match TRBD2. Germline assignment: CDR1 DFQATT and CDR2 SNEGSKA (reference sequence). Trimming at V came to 6 bases and at J to 1 base, leaving 10 bases not matched to a gene. The CDR3 totals 16 residues. CDR3 residues: CSAPGERGGRTDTQYF. CDR3 bases: TGCAGTGCGCCGGGCGAGCGGGGGGGCCGCACAGATACGCAGTATTTT.

This clonotype was recorded at least ten times. The genes are TRBV5-1 and TRBJ2-7, with 10 bases matching TRBD1. The trim removed 4 bases at V and 3 bases at J, leaving 7 bases unmatched. The CDR3 runs to 15 residues. Germline CDR1 and CDR2: SGHRS and YFSETQ. CDR3 coding DNA: TGCGCCAGCAGCGCCGGGACAGGGGATGGCTACGAGCAGTACTTC. It is translated as CASSAGTGDGYEQYF.

The V and J genes are TRBV2 and TRBJ1-4, with unresolved D. Trimming stripped 4 bases from V and 9 bases from J, with 9 bases between. The CDR3 runs 12 residues. Germline V CDR1 and CDR2: SNHLY, FYNNEI. CDR3 nucleotide sequence: TGTGCCAGCAGTGGTAGTGAGCAAAAACTGTTTTTT. This encodes CASSGSEQKLFF.

The chain employs TRBV24-1 and TRBJ2-2; 9 bases align to TRBD1. CDR1 and CDR2 (germline): KGHDR, SFDVKD. Unmatched junction bases numbered 3, after V lost 4 bases and J lost 4 bases. The CDR3 contains 15 residues. CDR3 bases: TGTGCCACCAGTGAGGACAGGGGATTCACCGGGGAGCTGTTTTTT. The encoded protein is CATSEDRGFTGELFF.

This clonotype was seen more than once but under ten times. The chain uses TRBV24-1 and TRBJ2-7; D gene ambiguous. Trimming took 3 bases from V and 7 from J, leaving 9 bases between them. The CDR3 covers 12 residues. In germline, CDR1 is KGHDR, CDR2 SFDVKD. Here the CDR3 DNA reads TGTGCCACCAGTGATCCTCCCCTTGAGCAGTACTTC. Protein: CATSDPPLEQYF.

The gene calls are TRBV6-1 and TRBJ1-6; weak D call: TRBD1 (5 bases). CDR1 MNHNS and CDR2 SASEGT come from the germline V gene. Trimming took 3 bases from V and 12 from J, leaving 9 bases between them. This CDR3 comprises 12 residues. The CDR3 DNA follows: TGTGCCAGCAGTGACAGGGTGGGACCCCTCCACTTT. Translation gives CASSDRVGPLHF.

V is TRBV29-1 and J is TRBJ2-2; 7 bases align to TRBD2. The CDR3 has 14 residues. V lost 7 bases and J lost 4; bases outside the gene matches: 9. Germline loops: CDR1 SQVTM, CDR2 ANQGSEA. In nucleotides, the CDR3 is TGCAGCGCCGTCGGGGGGTTGAGCACCGGGGAGCTGTTTTTT. The encoded protein is CSAVGGLSTGELFF.

This rearrangement joins TRBV5-1 to TRBJ1-2; possible D gene TRBD1, 6 bases. The CDR3 loop spans 13 amino acids. Looked up from germline, CDR1 is SGHRS and CDR2 is YFSETQ. The V end was cut by 4 bases, the J end by 9 bases, with 16 bases between. The CDR3, as DNA: TGCGCCAGCAGCCGGGGACAAGGGGAGCGCTACACCTTC. This codes for CASSRGQGERYTF.

This clonotype was observed many times. This chain connects TRBV3-1 to TRBJ2-7; D unresolved. Germline CDR1 is LGHDT and CDR2 is YNNKEL (reference sequence). The CDR3 extends over 15 amino acids. V was clipped by 1 base and J by 2 bases, with 12 bases between them. DNA of the CDR3: TGTGCCAGCAGCCAAGGGGCTATGGGGACCTACGAGCAGTACTTC. Residues: CASSQGAMGTYEQYF.

This clonotype was counted ten times or more. DNA for the CDR3: TGTGCCAGCAGCCCCAACGGGGGAGGGGTTGAAGCTTTCTTT. Translated, it gives CASSPNGGGVEAFF. The genes are TRBV9 and TRBJ1-1; a weak D match, TRBD1 (5 bases). The V gene lost 4 bases and the J gene lost 7 bases, with 17 bases spanning the gap. Germline CDR1 is SGDLS and CDR2 is YYNGEE. The CDR3 is 14 amino acids.

The gene calls are TRBV25-1 and TRBJ1-1; D may be TRBD1 (6 bases). CDR1 and CDR2 from the germline V gene are MGHDK and SYGVNS. This CDR3 has 16 residues. The V and J ends lost 3 bases and 5 bases respectively, with 19 bases between them. DNA for the CDR3: TGTGCCAGCAGTGACCAGCTCCAGGGGAGGCAAACTGAAGCTTTCTTT. It encodes CASSDQLQGRQTEAFF.

In its sample, this clonotype was seen a few times. This rearrangement joins TRBV2 to TRBJ2-7, with 9 bases fitting TRBD1. The trim removed 3 bases at V and 6 bases at J, leaving 9 bases unmatched. The CDR3 spans 15 residues. From germline, CDR1 is SNHLY and CDR2 FYNNEI. CDR3 DNA: TGTGCCAGCAGTGACCCGGGACAGGGAGGGAGCGAGCAGTACTTC. It translates to CASSDPGQGGSEQYF.

As for this clonotype: One junction end disagrees with the germline gene, perhaps due to a read error. V gene TRBV10-3 combines with J gene TRBJ2-2, with TRBD2 matching over 12 bases. The CDR3 runs 16 residues. Germline-derived CDR1 and CDR2 are ENHRY and SYGVKD. The CDR3 nucleotides are TGTGCCATAAGTGGACTAGCGGGAAGCTACGCCGGGGAGCTGTTTTTT. This gives the protein CAISGLAGSYAGELFF.

This clonotype was seen repeatedly, ten times or more. J is TRBJ2-1 and V is TRBV11-1, with 8 bases aligning to TRBD2. Germline CDR1 is SGHAT and CDR2 is FQDESV (reference sequence). The V and J ends lost 5 bases and 5 bases, in that order; junction bases with no gene match: 8. The CDR3 covers 15 residues. The CDR3 DNA sequence: TGTGCCAGCAGCCCGACTAGCGACGAGCACAATGAGCAGTTCTTC. This encodes CASSPTSDEHNEQFF.

The genes are TRBV11-2 and TRBJ2-7; TRBD2 matches 11 bases. V shed 6 bases and J 1 base; nucleotides not matched to a gene: 5. CDR1 and CDR2 from the germline V gene are SGHAT and FQNNGV. The CDR3 runs 15 residues. CDR3 nucleotide sequence: TGTGCCAGCAGGCCTAGCGGGGGGTCGTCCTACGAGCAGTACTTC. It yields the protein CASRPSGGSSYEQYF.

This clonotype was counted a few times. The chain carries TRBV7-2 and TRBJ2-7, with 7 bases identical to TRBD1. The CDR3 is 13 residues long. J gave up 6 bases and V 4 bases, and 6 bases lay outside the gene matches. The germline V gene has CDR1 SGHTA and CDR2 FQGNSA. The DNA of the CDR3 is TGTGCCAGCAGCTCGCCTAGGGGGCGCGAGCAGTACTTC. Its translation: CASSSPRGREQYF.

The gene calls are TRBV20-1 and TRBJ1-6; no reliable D call. Trimming stripped 2 bases from V and 8 bases from J, with 10 bases between. The CDR3 is made up of 13 amino acids. From germline, CDR1 is DFQATT and CDR2 SNEGSKA (reference sequence). In DNA, the CDR3 is TGCAGTGCTAGATCCGGGAGGGATTCACCCCTCCACTTT. Translation: CSARSGRDSPLHF.